Described below is a single TCR beta chain sequence and its context. The antigen it recognizes is unknown. No base quality values were provided; no much bigger clone lies one nucleotide off. Trimming costs V 7 bases and J 13 bases, and their ends lie 20 bases apart. CDR1 is given as MNHEY and CDR2 as SVGAGI, both from the germline V gene. Reading from cysteine to phenylalanine, the CDR3 counts 13 amino acids. This entry keeps only the CDR3 DNA: 39 bases, framed from base 1. This specimen belongs to a study of blood T cell repertoires in COVID-19 (dated by TCRdb to the early 2020s). Looking at the study overall: Samples from collaborators originated in the United States, Italy and Spain and spanned both the acute and convalescent phases of COVID-19. The prospective study material was composed of cDNA or gDNA derived from T cells, B-cell-depleted T cells, or PBMCs. Subjects who had been exposed to COVID-19, were actively infected with it, or had recovered from it provided the deeply sampled blood TCRbeta repertoires that made up the dataset. The repertoires were made available in a free public database intended to serve as a resource for research on the immune response to SARS-CoV-2. The samples were drawn from two sources: the first 160 participants of the ongoing ImmuneRACE study, and 950 to 1,500 subjects contributed by 6 global collaborators. Nearly every sample came with metadata listing a de-identified subject ID, COVID-19 status, age in years and sex. HLA class I and class II types, where available, came from metadata supplied by the sample provider rather than from assay-based typing. Study-wide findings and limitations: The quantity of clinical and demographic metadata differed by source and by participant and was supplied without curation.

In Seattle, one collaborating source enrolled patients while the infection was active and tracked those patients longitudinally over the course of disease. Collaborating institutions collected whole blood in K2EDTA tubes following their own protocols. Collaborator samples were shipped for TCRbeta analysis as frozen whole blood, isolated PBMCs, or DNA extracted from either sample type. The immunoSEQ Assay, a bias-controlled multiplex PCR, was used to amplify TCRbeta CDR3 regions from genomic DNA. In the source study's methods: The number of nucleated cells in each sample was estimated from the amplification of reference gene primers within the assay. Sequence reads were collapsed and filtered to measure the absolute abundance of every unique TCRbeta CDR3 rearrangement. For each sample, productive Simpson clonality was calculated as the square root of Simpson's diversity index across productive rearrangements. Entries here come from immuneACCESS through TCRdb and include only in-frame sequences with V and J called. Some clones fail to appear in such tables; in the studies checked, an unresolved V gene covers under half of the shortfall, and the cause of the remainder is unknown. The DNA was the basis for D and trimming; V, J and clone size are from that table. The sample records about 290,000 clones, nearly 90% of which are singletons. The ten largest make up around 10% of the sample.

The chain is made from TRBV6-5 and TRBJ2-1; the D gene is possibly TRBD1, with 6 bases matching. The TCR comes from a woman aged 30 to 39 with COVID-19, enrolled during active disease. The source material was peripheral blood. The DNA sequence follows: TGTGCCAGCACCCCCCTCGTCGGACAGCCTCAGTTCTTC. This gives the protein CASTPLVGQPQFF.